This T cell receptor beta chain was captured by sequencing in a study of T-cell reconstitution after alpha-beta-depleted transplantation in children. Unique molecular identifiers featured in how the TCRbeta library was prepared. MiXCR was run by TCRdb on the PCR reads, yielding one entry per CDR3 protein. The table has a few hundred thousand distinct CDR3 sequences, around 10% seen once. Study-wide points: Some patients' high day-60 TCRbeta diversity was traced to surviving recipient T cells and thymic progenitors.

The junction had 8 bases not matched to a gene; V was cut back by 0 bases and J by 5 bases. The CDR3 runs 16 residues. Germline loops: CDR1 LGHNA, CDR2 YSLEER. This clonotype was seen ten or more times. Its target is not known. The sequence was collected from a boy in the first two years of life with acute myeloid leukemia, due to receive a stem cell transplant. This chain uses TRBV4-3 with TRBJ2-7; 9 nucleotides agree with TRBD1. The specimen comprised PBMCs, sampled before TCRalphabeta/CD19-depleted stem cell transplant. The CDR3 DNA sequence: TGCGCCAGCAGCCAAGACCCCGGGACAGGGTCCCACGAGCAGTACTTC. Translated, it gives CASSQDPGTGSHEQYF.